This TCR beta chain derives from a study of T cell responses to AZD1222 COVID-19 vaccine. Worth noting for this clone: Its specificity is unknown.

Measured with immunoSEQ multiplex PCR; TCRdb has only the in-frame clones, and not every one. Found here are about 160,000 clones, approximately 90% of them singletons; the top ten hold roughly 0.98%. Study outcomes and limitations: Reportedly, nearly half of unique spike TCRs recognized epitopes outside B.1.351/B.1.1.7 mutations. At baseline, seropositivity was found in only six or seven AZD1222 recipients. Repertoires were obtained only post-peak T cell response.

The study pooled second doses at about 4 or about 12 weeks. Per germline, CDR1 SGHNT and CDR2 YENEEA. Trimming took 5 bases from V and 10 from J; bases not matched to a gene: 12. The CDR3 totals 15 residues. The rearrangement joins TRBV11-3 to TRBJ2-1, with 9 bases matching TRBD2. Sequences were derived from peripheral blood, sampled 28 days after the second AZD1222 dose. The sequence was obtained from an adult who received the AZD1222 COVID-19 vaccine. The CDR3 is CASSPSGGPLEEQFF. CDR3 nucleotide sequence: TGTGCCAGCAGCCCAAGCGGGGGGCCACTTGAGGAGCAGTTCTTC.